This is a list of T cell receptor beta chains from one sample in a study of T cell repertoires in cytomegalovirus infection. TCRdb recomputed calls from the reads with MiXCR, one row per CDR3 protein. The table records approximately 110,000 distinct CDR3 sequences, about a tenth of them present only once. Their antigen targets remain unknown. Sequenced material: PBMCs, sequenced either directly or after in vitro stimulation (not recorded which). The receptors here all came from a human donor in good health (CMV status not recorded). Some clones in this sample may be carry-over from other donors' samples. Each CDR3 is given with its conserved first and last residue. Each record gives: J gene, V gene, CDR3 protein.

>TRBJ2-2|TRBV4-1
CASSQLRAGELFF
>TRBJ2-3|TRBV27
CASSLALVSTDTQYF
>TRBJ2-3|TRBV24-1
CATSDFMDGPAADTQYF
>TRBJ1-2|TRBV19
CASSSRDRGYYGYTF
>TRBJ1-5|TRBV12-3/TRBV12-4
CASSIGRGRGHSNQPQHF
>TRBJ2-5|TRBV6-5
CASSYSSRGQGETQYF
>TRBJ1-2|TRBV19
CASTRGGLYGYTF
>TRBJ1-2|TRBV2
CASSRTDADRGYTF
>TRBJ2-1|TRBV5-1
CASSPGLAGGGSGDNEQFF
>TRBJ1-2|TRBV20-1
CSARTGLGYTF
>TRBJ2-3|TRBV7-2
CASSLDGTSGDTQYF
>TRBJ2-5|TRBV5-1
CASSLQGMEETQYF
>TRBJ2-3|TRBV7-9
CASSLRGLGGSTDTQYF
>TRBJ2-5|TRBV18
CASSPSEDETQYF
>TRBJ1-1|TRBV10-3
CAISGRNQGAATEAFF
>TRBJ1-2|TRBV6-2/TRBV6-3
CATKTGAANYGYTF
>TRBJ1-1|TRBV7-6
CASSSTGTEAFF
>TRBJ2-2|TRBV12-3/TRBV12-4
CASSRIAGPNTGELFF
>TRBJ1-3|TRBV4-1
CASSQVEGTTGNTIYF
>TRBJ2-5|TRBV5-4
CASSEGLAVQETQYF
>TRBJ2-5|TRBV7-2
CASSPQAVQETQYF
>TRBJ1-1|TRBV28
CASSVNTEAFF
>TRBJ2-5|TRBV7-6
CASSSRTQTQYF
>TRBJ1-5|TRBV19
CASSSDRSGLPQHF
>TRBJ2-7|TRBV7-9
CASSSRTQTYEQYF
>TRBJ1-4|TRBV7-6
CASSSLMTGGKLFF
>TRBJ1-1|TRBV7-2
CASSLAGTNTEAFF
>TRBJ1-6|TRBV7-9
CASSAGRGNSPLHF
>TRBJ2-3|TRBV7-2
CASSLDTDTQYF
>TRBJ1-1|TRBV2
CASGGQLGTEAFF
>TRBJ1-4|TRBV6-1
CASREPGTNEKLFF
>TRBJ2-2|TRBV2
CASSVGQGAGELFF
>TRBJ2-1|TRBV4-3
CASSQVGGRANEQFF
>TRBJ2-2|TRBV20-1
CSARLVANTGELFF
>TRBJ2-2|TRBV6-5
CASSYSKRANTGELFF
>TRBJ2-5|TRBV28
CASSLAAPRETQYF
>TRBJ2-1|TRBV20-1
CSASGLAGGYNEQFF
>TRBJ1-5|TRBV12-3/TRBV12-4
CASSQGQSSNQPQHF
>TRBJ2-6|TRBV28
CASRTRSGANVLTF
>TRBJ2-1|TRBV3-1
CASSQGQDRGPNEQFF
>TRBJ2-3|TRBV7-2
CASSAPGGSVLADTQYF
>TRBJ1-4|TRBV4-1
CASSQPGNEKLFF
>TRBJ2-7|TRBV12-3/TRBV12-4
CASSLPTGGGEQYF
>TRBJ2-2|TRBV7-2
CASSLDWTTGELFF